The 30 T cell receptor beta chains presented below share a single source sample, sequenced in a study of T-cell memory formation after mild COVID-19. TCRdb redid the calling of the 5' RACE reads with MiXCR, one entry per CDR3 protein. The sample includes about 470,000 distinct CDR3 sequences, approximately 18% of them seen just once. The sequenced sample was PBMCs or a T cell subset sorted from them (not recorded which). All receptors derive from an adult woman who had mild COVID-19 (a few samples of this study predate the infection). Cell type and time point are not known.

This clonotype showed up just a few times. This chain joins TRBV5-1 and TRBJ1-5; the D gene is possibly TRBD1 (6 bases). The CDR3 extends over 15 amino acids. V lost 0 bases to trimming and J lost 7 bases, with 14 bases between them. The germline V gene has CDR1 SGHRS and CDR2 YFSETQ. CDR3 region: CASSLEGVGEQPQHF. The CDR3 DNA is TGCGCCAGCAGCTTGGAGGGGGTCGGCGAACAGCCCCAGCATTTT.

The chain uses TRBV18 and TRBJ1-2, with 10 bases fitting TRBD1. The CDR3 is made up of 14 amino acids. The J segment lost 10 bases and the V segment lost 3 bases, leaving 8 bases of the junction unmatched. Germline lookup yields CDR1 KGHSH and CDR2 LQKENI. CDR3 residues: CASSPFGQGEHYTF. CDR3 bases: TGTGCCAGCTCACCTTTCGGACAGGGGGAGCACTACACCTTC.

CDR3 bases: TGCAGTGCTAGAGACGGGGGCCTCTCCTACGAGCAGTACTTC. Translating gives CSARDGGLSYEQYF. The chain uses TRBV20-1 and TRBJ2-7; possibly TRBD1 or TRBD2 for D (6 bases each). CDR1 is DFQATT, CDR2 SNEGSKA, per germline (reference sequence). The germline V and J ends were trimmed by 0 bases and 0 bases, with 9 bases remaining between them. This CDR3 is built from 14 residues.

In its sample, this clonotype was seen a few times. The rearrangement uses TRBV12-3 or TRBV12-4 and TRBJ2-1; 7 bases line up with TRBD1. V lost 3 bases, J lost 8 bases, and 10 bases stayed unmatched. This CDR3 region has 15 residues. The CDR3 DNA sequence: TGTGCCAGCAGTTTCCAGGGGGTTGTCGCGGATGAGCAGTTCTTC. Translating it yields CASSFQGVVADEQFF.

This clonotype has a handful of counts. The CDR3: CASSQDRGTDYEQYF. CDR3 sequence (DNA): TGTGCCAGCAGCCAAGATAGGGGGACAGACTACGAGCAGTACTTC. The V call is TRBV4-2, the J call TRBJ2-7, with 7 positions matching TRBD1. CDR1 and CDR2 from the germline V gene are LGHNA and YNFKEQ. The CDR3 totals 15 residues. J lost 3 bases, V lost 0 bases, and 5 bases had no gene match.

J is TRBJ1-5 and V is TRBV20-1; D is ambiguous. The germline gives CDR1 DFQATT, CDR2 SNEGSKA (reference sequence). V was trimmed by 1 base and J by 0 bases, leaving 10 bases between them. The CDR3 totals 15 residues. CDR3 nucleotides: TGCAGTGCTAGAGCGGAAAGAAATAGCAATCAGCCCCAGCATTTT. Translating gives CSARAERNSNQPQHF.

This chain uses TRBV20-1 with TRBJ1-1; no definite D call. Trimming cost V 2 bases and J 11 bases, with 15 bases left between them. Per the germline V gene, CDR1 is DFQATT and CDR2 is SNEGSKA (reference sequence). The CDR3 runs to 12 residues. CDR3 residues: CSARIGPVAAFF. CDR3 coding DNA: TGCAGTGCTAGAATAGGGCCCGTAGCGGCTTTCTTT.

A few counts support this clonotype. The CDR3 bases are TGTGCCAGCAGCACTAGCGGGGGGGCAAATGAGCAGTTCTTC. As protein: CASSTSGGANEQFF. V is TRBV12-3 or TRBV12-4 and J is TRBJ2-1; 13 bases are shared with TRBD2. The CDR3 is 14 residues long. V shed 6 bases, J shed 7 bases, and the junction held 3 bases outside the gene matches.

This clonotype has a handful of counts. The gene calls are TRBV7-2 and TRBJ2-7; 11 nucleotides match TRBD2. J was trimmed by 6 bases and V by 5 bases; bases with no gene match: 6. This CDR3 has 14 residues. Germline CDR1 reads SGHTA; CDR2 reads FQGNSA. The CDR3 sequence: CASSRTGTSGEQYF. CDR3 DNA sequence: TGTGCCAGCAGCCGTACCGGGACTAGCGGCGAGCAGTACTTC.

The rearrangement uses TRBV5-1 and TRBJ2-7; 7 bases align to TRBD1. The CDR3 is made up of 13 amino acids. J gave up 2 bases and V 5 bases, and 4 bases lay outside the gene matches. Germline CDR1 SGHRS, CDR2 YFSETQ. Written as DNA, the CDR3 is TGCGCCAGCAGACGGGACAGTACCTACGAGCAGTACTTC. Translating gives CASRRDSTYEQYF.

This clonotype occurred a few times. The rearrangement links TRBV11-2 to TRBJ1-1; 11 positions match TRBD1. The CDR3 is made up of 17 amino acids. V shed 7 bases, J shed 4 bases, and the junction held 14 bases outside the gene matches. Germline CDR1 and CDR2: SGHAT and FQNNGV. The CDR3, as DNA: TGTGCCAGCACCCCAATACGGGACAGGGGGGAGACCACTGAAGCTTTCTTT. Its translation is CASTPIRDRGETTEAFF.

The chain uses TRBV5-1 and TRBJ2-7; 11 nucleotides agree with TRBD2. V trimming: 4 bases; J trimming: 2 bases; junction bases outside the gene matches: 2. Germline lookup yields CDR1 SGHRS and CDR2 YFSETQ. The CDR3 consists of 14 residues. The CDR3, as DNA: TGCGCCAGCAGCAAACTAGCGGGGGCCTACGAGCAGTACTTC. It specifies CASSKLAGAYEQYF.

The chain links TRBV15 to TRBJ1-5; D gene ambiguous. CDR3 length: 14 amino acids. V was shortened by 0 bases and J by 1 base, with 4 bases between the two germline ends. Germline V gene lookup returns CDR1 LNHNV and CDR2 YYDKDF (reference sequence). DNA of the CDR3: TGTGCCACCAGCAGAGATTTCAGCAATCAGCCCCAGCATTTT. It codes for CATSRDFSNQPQHF.

This clonotype has more than one count but fewer than ten. The gene calls are TRBV7-9 and TRBJ2-3, with D possibly being TRBD2 (5 bases). Trimming pared 4 bases from V and 2 bases from J, leaving 22 bases between. CDR1 is SEHNR, CDR2 FQNEAQ, per germline (reference sequence). CDR3 length: 18 residues. The CDR3 is CASSSRPNLQRATDTQYF. CDR3 DNA: TGTGCCAGCAGCTCGCGCCCGAATCTGCAGAGGGCCACAGATACGCAGTATTTT.

This clonotype was found a few times. The chain links TRBV12-3 or TRBV12-4 to TRBJ1-5; the match to TRBD1 covers 9 bases. The CDR3 sequence is 16 residues long. V shed 5 bases, J shed 5 bases, and the junction held 10 bases outside the gene matches. The CDR3 nucleotides read TGTGCCAGCAGTCGAGGGACAGGGAATGTTGATCAGCCCCAGCATTTT. Protein: CASSRGTGNVDQPQHF.

This clonotype has only a few counts. This chain connects TRBV3-1 to TRBJ1-3; 7 bases fit TRBD1. With 4 bases clipped from V and 1 base from J, the junction kept 7 bases outside the gene matches. The CDR3 totals 16 residues. Germline V gene data show CDR1 as LGHDT and CDR2 as YNNKEL (reference sequence). CDR3 DNA sequence: TGTGCCAGCAGCCGCCACAGGGGTTCTTCTGGAAACACCATATATTTT. Encoded protein: CASSRHRGSSGNTIYF.

The chain carries TRBV25-1 and TRBJ1-1; D gene uncertain. The CDR3 has 16 residues. Looked up from germline, CDR1 is MGHDK and CDR2 is SYGVNS. Between the trimmed V and J ends, which lost 3 bases and 3 bases, there was a span of 17 bases. CDR3 sequence (DNA): TGTGCCAGCAGTGATCGGGAGGATAGGTGGGACACTGAAGCTTTCTTT. This gives the protein CASSDREDRWDTEAFF.

This clonotype was seen only a few times. The chain recombines TRBV19 with TRBJ2-1, with 12 bases lining up with TRBD2. Germline CDR1 and CDR2: LNHDA and SQIVND (reference sequence). After removal of 3 bases from V and 0 bases from J, the junction contained 12 bases not matched to a gene. The CDR3 sequence is 20 residues long. The CDR3 nucleotides read TGTGCCAGTAGTATTAGGACTAGCGGGAAAGTTTCAAGCTCCTACAATGAGCAGTTCTTC. Translated, it gives CASSIRTSGKVSSSYNEQFF.

This chain connects TRBV7-2 to TRBJ2-7; a weak D match, TRBD2 (5 bases). The CDR3 loop spans 14 amino acids. Trimming shortened V by 2 bases and J by 3 bases, and 11 bases separated the two germline ends. The germline CDR1 and CDR2 sequences are SGHTA and FQGNSA. The chain's CDR3 is CASSLRRGNYEQYF. In DNA, the CDR3 is TGTGCCAGCAGCTTAAGACGGGGTAACTACGAGCAGTACTTC.

The V gene is TRBV27, the J gene TRBJ1-2; possibly TRBD1 for D (5 bases). The CDR3 is 16 amino acids. Trimming removed 5 bases from V and 5 bases from J, with 21 bases in between. The germline CDR1 and CDR2 sequences are MNHEY and SMNVEV (reference sequence). The CDR3 DNA reads as TGTGCCAGCAGTCGGTTATCAGGGCGACGTGGGTATGGCTACACCTTC. It codes for CASSRLSGRRGYGYTF.

The chain recombines TRBV14 with TRBJ2-7; D might be TRBD1 (6 bases). The V and J ends lost 3 bases and 2 bases respectively, with 11 bases between them. Germline-derived CDR1 and CDR2 are SGHDN and FVKESK. CDR3 length: 14 residues. The CDR3 reads CASSHRQAPYEQYF. Written as DNA, the CDR3 is TGTGCCAGCAGCCACCGACAGGCCCCCTACGAGCAGTACTTC.

The chain is built from TRBV24-1 and TRBJ1-2; no definite D call. V was shortened by 3 bases and J by 9 bases, with 7 bases between the two germline ends. From germline, CDR1 is KGHDR and CDR2 SFDVKD. There are 11 residues in the CDR3. For the CDR3, the DNA is TGTGCCACCAGTGATAGGGAAAGCTACACCTTC. Protein product: CATSDRESYTF.

This clonotype was detected a few times. The chain combines TRBV12-3 or TRBV12-4 with TRBJ2-7; no definite D call. V was trimmed by 1 base and J by 5 bases, leaving 9 bases between them. The CDR3 is made up of 13 amino acids. The CDR3 protein is CASSLERWDEQYF. The CDR3, as DNA: TGTGCCAGCAGTTTAGAACGTTGGGACGAGCAGTACTTC.

This clonotype was picked up one time. The genes are TRBV6-1 and TRBJ2-7; TRBD2 agrees at 10 bases. The CDR3 has 14 amino acids. Trimming took 7 bases from V and 2 from J; bases not matched to a gene: 5. Per germline, CDR1 MNHNS and CDR2 SASEGT. The CDR3 DNA reads TGTGCCAGCACGTGGACTAGCGGACCCTACGAGCAGTACTTC. Its translation: CASTWTSGPYEQYF.

This clonotype was found a few times. This chain joins TRBV9 and TRBJ2-1; the match to TRBD2 covers 12 bases. The CDR3 spans 16 residues. CDR1 is SGDLS, CDR2 YYNGEE, per germline. Losses at the gene ends were 3 bases for V and 5 bases for J; bases not matched to a gene: 6. The CDR3, as DNA: TGTGCCAGCAGCGCCCCTCGGACTAGCGGGGACAATGAGCAGTTCTTC. Amino acids: CASSAPRTSGDNEQFF.

The V gene is TRBV7-6, the J gene TRBJ2-5; possible D gene TRBD1, 6 bases. V was trimmed by 8 bases and J by 3 bases, leaving 25 bases between them. Per the germline V gene, CDR1 is SGHVS and CDR2 is FNYEAQ. CDR3 length equals 17 residues. Here the CDR3 reads CASGGQAGWGRKETQYF. The CDR3 coding sequence is TGTGCCAGCGGGGGCCAGGCCGGTTGGGGCCGGAAAGAGACCCAGTACTTC.

This clonotype was counted between two and nine times. The chain combines TRBV5-6 with TRBJ2-7, with TRBD2 as a possible D gene (6 bases). The germline CDR1 and CDR2 sequences are SGHDT and YYEEEE. This CDR3 is built from 13 residues. The V gene lost 2 bases and the J gene lost 5 bases, with 11 bases spanning the gap. In DNA form, the CDR3 reads TGTGCCAGCAGCTTCGGGGGATCTCACGAGCAGTACTTC. Protein product: CASSFGGSHEQYF.

Note on this clonotype: One end of the junction varies from germline; a read error may be responsible. The CDR3 here is CATGDDRLETQYF. The CDR3 region has the DNA TGTGCCACCGGTGACGACAGACTAGAGACCCAGTACTTC. V and J are TRBV24-1 and TRBJ2-5, with a possible D match to TRBD1 (5 bases). CDR1 KGHDR and CDR2 SFDVKD come from the germline V gene. The CDR3 has 13 residues.

The chain is built from TRBV9 and TRBJ2-1; TRBD2 agrees at 9 bases. This CDR3 contains 16 residues. Germline V CDR1 and CDR2: SGDLS, YYNGEE. V gave up 0 bases and J gave up 7 bases; unmatched junction bases: 8. CDR3 coding DNA: TGTGCCAGCAGCGTAGCGGGCGGGGGGGCTCGTAATGAGCAGTTCTTC. It specifies CASSVAGGGARNEQFF.

This clonotype was seen a handful of times. The chain employs TRBV12-3 or TRBV12-4 and TRBJ1-2, with 10 nucleotides matching TRBD1. V shed 4 bases and J 5 bases; nucleotides not matched to a gene: 7. This CDR3 has 15 residues. CDR3 protein: CASSSPGQGSYGYTF. CDR3 in DNA: TGTGCCAGCAGTTCTCCGGGACAGGGGAGTTATGGCTACACCTTC.